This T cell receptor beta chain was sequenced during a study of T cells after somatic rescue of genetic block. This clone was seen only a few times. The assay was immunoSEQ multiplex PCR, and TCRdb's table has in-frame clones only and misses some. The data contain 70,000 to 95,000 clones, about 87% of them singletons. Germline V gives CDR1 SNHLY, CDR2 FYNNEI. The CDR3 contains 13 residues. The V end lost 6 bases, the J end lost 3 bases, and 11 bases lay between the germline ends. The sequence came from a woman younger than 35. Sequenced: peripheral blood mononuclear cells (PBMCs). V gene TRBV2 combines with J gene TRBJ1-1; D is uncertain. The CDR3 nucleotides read TGTGCCAGCAGGTTCGCCGCCTACACTGAAGCTTTCTTT. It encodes CASRFAAYTEAFF.